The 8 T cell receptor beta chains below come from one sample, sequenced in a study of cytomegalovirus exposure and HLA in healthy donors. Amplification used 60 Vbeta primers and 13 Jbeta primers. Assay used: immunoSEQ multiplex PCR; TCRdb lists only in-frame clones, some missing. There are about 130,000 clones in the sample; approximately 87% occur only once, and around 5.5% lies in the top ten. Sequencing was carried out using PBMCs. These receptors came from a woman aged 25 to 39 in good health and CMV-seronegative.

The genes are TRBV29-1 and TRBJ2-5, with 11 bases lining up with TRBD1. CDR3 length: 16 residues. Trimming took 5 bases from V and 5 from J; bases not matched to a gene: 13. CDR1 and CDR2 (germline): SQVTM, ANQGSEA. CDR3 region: CSVPRDRGLTGETQYF. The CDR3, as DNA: TGCAGCGTTCCCCGGGACAGGGGGTTGACCGGCGAGACCCAGTACTTC.

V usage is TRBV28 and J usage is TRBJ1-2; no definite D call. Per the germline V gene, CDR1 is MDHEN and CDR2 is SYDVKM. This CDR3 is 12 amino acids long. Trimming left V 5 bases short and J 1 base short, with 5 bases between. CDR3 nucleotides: TGTGCCAGCAGTCTCAGTAACTATGGCTACACCTTC. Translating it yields CASSLSNYGYTF.

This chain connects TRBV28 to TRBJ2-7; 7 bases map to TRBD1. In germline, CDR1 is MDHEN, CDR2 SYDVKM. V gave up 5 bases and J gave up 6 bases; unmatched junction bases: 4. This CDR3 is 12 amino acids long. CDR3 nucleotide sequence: TGTGCCAGCAGTACACAGGGGCGCGAGCAGTACTTC. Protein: CASSTQGREQYF.

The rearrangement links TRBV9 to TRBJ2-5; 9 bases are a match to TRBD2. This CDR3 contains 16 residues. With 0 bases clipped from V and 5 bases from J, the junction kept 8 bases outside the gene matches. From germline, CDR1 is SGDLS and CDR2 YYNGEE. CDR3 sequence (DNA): TGTGCCAGCAGCGTAGGGGGCGGGGGGGTTTCGGAGACCCAGTACTTC. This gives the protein CASSVGGGGVSETQYF.

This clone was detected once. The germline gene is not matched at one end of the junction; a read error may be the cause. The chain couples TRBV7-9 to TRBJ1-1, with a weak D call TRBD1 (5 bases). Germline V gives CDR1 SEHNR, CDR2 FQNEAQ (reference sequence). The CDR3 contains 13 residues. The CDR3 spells CSSSLVRESEAFF. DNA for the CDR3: TGTTCCAGCAGCTTAGTCAGGGAATCTGAAGCTTTCTTT.

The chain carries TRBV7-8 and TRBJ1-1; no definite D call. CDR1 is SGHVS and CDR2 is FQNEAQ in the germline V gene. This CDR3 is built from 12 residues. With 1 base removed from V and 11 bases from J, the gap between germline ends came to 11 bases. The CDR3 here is CASSLDTVRAFF. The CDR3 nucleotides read TGTGCCAGCAGCTTAGATACAGTTCGGGCTTTCTTT.

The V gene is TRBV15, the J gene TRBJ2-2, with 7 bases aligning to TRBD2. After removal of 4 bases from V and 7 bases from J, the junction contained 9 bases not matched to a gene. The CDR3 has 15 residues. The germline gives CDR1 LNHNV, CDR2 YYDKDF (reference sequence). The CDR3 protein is CATSTGRTSIGELFF. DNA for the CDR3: TGTGCCACCAGCACCGGCCGGACTAGTATCGGGGAGCTGTTTTTT.

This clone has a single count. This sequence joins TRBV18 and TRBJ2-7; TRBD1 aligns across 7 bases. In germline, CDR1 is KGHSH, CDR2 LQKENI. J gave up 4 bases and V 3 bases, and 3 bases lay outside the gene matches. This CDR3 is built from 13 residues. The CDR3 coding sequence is TGTGCCAGCTCACCTCCGGGACAGTACGAGCAGTACTTC. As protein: CASSPPGQYEQYF.